The following is a T cell receptor beta chain sequence with its context. Its antigen target is currently unknown. No much larger clone is present one base from it, and per-base qualities are unavailable. This specimen comes from a study of T cell responses to AZD1222 COVID-19 vaccine (TCRdb year 2021). The study in broad terms: TCR sequencing covered 230 or so trial participants: roughly 200 given two doses of AZD1222 and 26 given two doses of MenACWY control vaccine. Trial participants were enrolled by age into 18-55, 56-69 and 70-plus year subgroups, with roughly 160, 29 and 62 TCR-sequenced participants respectively.

What the research found in general, with its limitations: Reportedly, almost half of the unique spike-specific TCRs recognized epitopes lying outside the regions that are mutated in the B.1.351 and B.1.1.7 variants. No day 14 peak-response samples were available, so repertoires were characterized only after the peak T cell response. Vaccine-associated CD4 TCRs spanned the whole spike protein, with dominant responses in regions 160-218 and 743-854. Spike-specific TCR breadth and depth rose significantly after two AZD1222 doses compared with day 0 and with MenACWY recipients. The 56-69-year group was small, and its depth increase did not reach significance, likely because of low power. Most participants were white British and females outnumbered males, and the authors suggested that clonal diversity may have been underestimated. Conclusions about previously exposed vaccinees are limited, since just five or six AZD1222 recipients were seropositive for SARS-CoV-2 at baseline.

The CDR3 regions of human TCRbeta chains were subjected to immunosequencing. The original pipeline was this. Repertoire TCRs were checked for matches against a reference library of SARS-CoV-2-specific TCRs that had been generated using the MIRA antigen-specificity platform. Breadth was defined as the fraction of unique TCRs that were SARS-CoV-2-associated. Depth was defined as the fraction of total T cells that were SARS-CoV-2-associated. Using the MIRA data, each spike-specific TCR was assigned both to the spike region to which the TCR was reactive and to a CD4 or CD8 class. Log10-transformed breadth and depth values were compared by one-way ANOVA with Sidak's multiple comparisons tests. This immuneACCESS table, as held by TCRdb, lists in-frame sequences with V and J called but not all clones. Of the missing ones, under half trace to an unresolved V gene in checked studies; the others have no known cause. V and J calls and clone size follow that table, whereas D and trimming were derived from the DNA. For this sample the table gives 190,000 or so clones, of which just over 90% were detected only once. The ten largest make up around 3.5% of the sample.

The time point label for this specimen denotes: about 28 days (+/-7) after the second vaccine dose. AZD1222 recipients whose second dose came at about 4 weeks and those whose second dose came at about 12 weeks were combined into one group, since spike-specific TCR depth and breadth did not differ between the two schedules. Vaccinee samples were obtained from the UK trials COV001 and COV002, which included a single-blind randomized controlled phase 2/3 trial of AZD1222 (ChAdOx1 nCoV-19) in healthy adults. Trial participant PBMC samples were collected at day 0 and day 28 after the second dose for TCRbeta chain sequencing. Sequencing was performed on peripheral blood, taken 28 days after the second AZD1222 dose. This TCR was sampled from an adult who received the AZD1222 COVID-19 vaccine.

The CDR3 reads CASSQVSFVWGQMNTEAFF. DNA sequence: TGTGCCAGCAGCCAAGTCTCATTCGTCTGGGGACAGATGAACACTGAAGCTTTCTTT. In this chain, TRBV14 is recombined with TRBJ1-1, with 7 middle bases fitting TRBD1. After removal of 1 base from V and 0 bases from J, the junction retains 14 bases not matched to a gene. CDR1 and CDR2 are read off the germline V gene as SGHDN and FVKESK. From the cysteine through the phenylalanine, the CDR3 covers 19 amino acids. Only CDR3 DNA is held: 57 bases, read in frame from base 1.